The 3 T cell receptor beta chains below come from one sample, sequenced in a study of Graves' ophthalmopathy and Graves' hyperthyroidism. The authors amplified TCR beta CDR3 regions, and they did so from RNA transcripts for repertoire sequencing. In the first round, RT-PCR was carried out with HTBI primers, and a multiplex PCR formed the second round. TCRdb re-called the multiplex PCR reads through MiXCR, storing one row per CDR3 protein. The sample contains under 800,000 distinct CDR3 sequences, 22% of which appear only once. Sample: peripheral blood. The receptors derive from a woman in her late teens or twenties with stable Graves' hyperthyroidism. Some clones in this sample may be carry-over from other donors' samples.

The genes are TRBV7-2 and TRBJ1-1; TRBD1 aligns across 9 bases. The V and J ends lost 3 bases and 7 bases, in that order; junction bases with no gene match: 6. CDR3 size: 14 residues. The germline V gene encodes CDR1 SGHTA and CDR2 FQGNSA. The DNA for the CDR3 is TGTGCCAGCAGCTTCCTTCGACAGGGGGGTGAAGCTTTCTTT. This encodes CASSFLRQGGEAFF.

This CDR3 is CASSYGGRRSYEQYF. The CDR3 DNA follows: TGTGCCAGCAGTTACGGCGGGAGAAGATCCTACGAGCAGTACTTC. The chain uses TRBV6-5 and TRBJ2-7, with 7 bases that match TRBD2. Germline CDR1 and CDR2: MNHEY and SVGAGI. The J segment lost 1 base and the V segment lost 2 bases, leaving 5 bases of the junction unmatched. CDR3 size: 15 residues.

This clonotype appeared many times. The CDR3 protein is CASSFSQSYEQYF. CDR3 DNA sequence: TGTGCCAGCAGTTTTTCACAGTCCTACGAGCAGTACTTC. V and J are TRBV12-3 or TRBV12-4 and TRBJ2-7; D call uncertain. Trimming removed 3 bases at V and 1 base at J, with 7 bases between. The CDR3 sequence is 13 residues long.